The 18 T cell receptor beta chains in this list originate from one sample, sequenced in a study of response to subunit inactivated influenza vaccine. TCRdb itself ran the RT-PCR reads through MiXCR, one entry per CDR3 protein. Of some 540,000 distinct CDR3 sequences in the sample, roughly a quarter were seen once. This sample was shared with a second study, whose subject was T cells expressing NK-cell markers. That work adds: Making the TCR beta cDNA relied on 5'RACE template switching with UMIs.

Sequenced here: CD4+ T cells sorted from PBMCs, sampled about 11 days after vaccination. These receptors all stem from a man aged 50-60 years who received an inactivated influenza vaccine.

In this sample, this clonotype turned up many times. The chain uses TRBV4-2 and TRBJ2-5, with no clear D. The CDR3 runs to 14 residues. V was shortened by 1 base and J by 2 bases, with 8 bases between the two germline ends. Germline CDR1 is LGHNA and CDR2 is YNFKEQ. The CDR3 loop is CASSQGVYQETQYF. DNA of the CDR3: TGTGCCAGCAGCCAAGGAGTATATCAAGAGACCCAGTACTTC.

This clonotype was found a few times. The CDR3 reads CSATQTGKNEKLFF. In DNA form, the CDR3 reads TGCAGTGCTACCCAGACAGGGAAAAATGAAAAACTGTTTTTT. The chain is built from TRBV20-1 and TRBJ1-4, with TRBD1 identical over 7 bases. CDR1 and CDR2 from the germline V gene are DFQATT and SNEGSKA (reference sequence). V shed 4 bases, J shed 5 bases, and the junction held 7 bases outside the gene matches. This CDR3 spans 14 amino acids.

This clonotype was detected ten times or more. The V and J genes are TRBV4-2 and TRBJ2-4; 9 nucleotides align to TRBD2. Germline V gives CDR1 LGHNA, CDR2 YNFKEQ. The CDR3 contains 17 residues. With 1 base clipped from V and 8 bases from J, the junction kept 12 bases outside the gene matches. CDR3 sequence: CASSQGLEAGGRDIQYF. The CDR3, as DNA: TGTGCCAGCAGCCAAGGACTGGAGGCGGGGGGGCGGGACATTCAGTACTTC.

The chain couples TRBV5-5 to TRBJ2-1; 9 nucleotides align to TRBD1. This CDR3 comprises 14 residues. V gave up 4 bases and J gave up 6 bases; unmatched junction bases: 5. Per the germline V gene, CDR1 is SGHKS and CDR2 is YYEKEE (reference sequence). The CDR3 DNA reads as TGTGCCAGCAGCAGGGACAGGGTCGGCAATGAGCAGTTCTTC. Its protein product is CASSRDRVGNEQFF.

This clonotype was detected a few times. The chain uses TRBV7-9 and TRBJ2-1; 13 positions match TRBD2. Germline V CDR1 and CDR2: SEHNR, FQNEAQ (reference sequence). The trim removed 6 bases at V and 9 bases at J, leaving 8 bases unmatched. The CDR3 contains 15 residues. DNA of the CDR3: TGTGCCAGCAGGCAGGGACTAGCGGGAAGGAGTGAGCAGTTCTTC. Its protein is CASRQGLAGRSEQFF.

This clonotype was detected only a few times. The rearrangement links TRBV27 to TRBJ2-2, with 9 bases aligning to TRBD1. Germline V lookup: CDR1 MNHEY, CDR2 SMNVEV (reference sequence). The ends lost 7 bases at V and 3 bases at J; junction bases unmatched: 12. The CDR3 extends over 17 amino acids. The CDR3 loop is CASTSGWDRVHTGELFF. CDR3 DNA sequence: TGTGCCAGCACCTCAGGGTGGGACAGGGTTCACACCGGGGAGCTGTTTTTT.

This clonotype was seen only a few times. The rearrangement links TRBV3-1 to TRBJ1-2; D not certain. The germline V gene has CDR1 LGHDT and CDR2 YNNKEL (reference sequence). This CDR3 spans 14 amino acids. V shed 4 bases and J shed 0 bases, with 9 bases lying between them. The CDR3 sequence: CASSPLETNYGYTF. For the CDR3, the DNA is TGTGCCAGCAGCCCTCTCGAGACTAACTATGGCTACACCTTC.

In this sample, this clonotype turned up many times. The chain uses TRBV7-8 and TRBJ2-7; no reliable D call. The CDR3 length is 15 residues. V lost 4 bases and J lost 0, with 13 bases in between. Per germline, CDR1 SGHVS and CDR2 FQNEAQ. CDR3 in DNA: TGTGCCAGCAGCTCACGGCGATTCTCCTCCTACGAGCAGTACTTC. This codes for CASSSRRFSSYEQYF.

The rearrangement joins TRBV10-3 to TRBJ1-1; D is unclear. CDR3 length equals 13 residues. Per germline, CDR1 ENHRY and CDR2 SYGVKD. Trimming stripped 7 bases from V and 0 bases from J, with 9 bases between. The CDR3 nucleotides are TGTGCCATCAATACCAGAATGAACACTGAAGCTTTCTTT. The encoded protein is CAINTRMNTEAFF.

This chain joins TRBV29-1 and TRBJ1-1; 7 nucleotides agree with TRBD1. Trimming removed 8 bases from V and 1 base from J; junction bases left unmatched: 7. Per the germline V gene, CDR1 is SQVTM and CDR2 is ANQGSEA. The CDR3 runs to 13 residues. CDR3: CSTPGGANTEAFF. DNA for the CDR3: TGCAGCACTCCAGGGGGGGCGAACACTGAAGCTTTCTTT.

The genes are TRBV28 and TRBJ1-1; a possible D gene is TRBD1 (5 bases). Deletions cut 6 bases from V and 4 bases from J, with 18 bases between. Germline V CDR1 and CDR2: MDHEN, SYDVKM. This CDR3 region has 15 residues. The CDR3 sequence is CASSQIRALGTEAFF. The DNA for the CDR3 is TGTGCCAGCAGCCAAATCAGGGCGTTGGGCACTGAAGCTTTCTTT.

The genes are TRBV9 and TRBJ1-1; tentative D call: TRBD1 (5 bases). The CDR3 is 14 residues long. Trimming stripped 0 bases from V and 5 bases from J, with 11 bases between. Germline V gene sequence: CDR1 SGDLS, CDR2 YYNGEE. The DNA of the CDR3 is TGTGCCAGCAGCGTAGGGTTAGGGACGACTGAAGCTTTCTTT. Its protein product is CASSVGLGTTEAFF.

This clonotype was detected a few times. This chain connects TRBV5-1 to TRBJ2-4; D possibly corresponds to TRBD1 (7 bases). The CDR3 covers 14 residues. Germline CDR1 SGHRS, CDR2 YFSETQ. Trimming took off 4 bases at V and 7 bases at J, with 15 bases between the two ends. DNA of the CDR3: TGCGCCAGCAGCACGTCGACAGGGAGGAACATTCAGTACTTC. It specifies CASSTSTGRNIQYF. The full variable domain, with the rest looked up from reference TRBV5-1 and TRBJ2-4, is KAGVTQTPRYLIKTRGQQVTLSCSPISGHRSVSWYQQTPGQGLQFLFEYFSETQRNKGNFPGRFSGRQFSNSRSEMNVSTLELGDSALYLCASSTSTGRNIQYFGAGTRLSVL.

This clonotype occurred a few times. V and J are TRBV7-3 and TRBJ2-3, with 11 bases fitting TRBD2. There are 14 residues in the CDR3. Germline V lookup: CDR1 SGHTA, CDR2 FQGTGA. Trimming cost V 11 bases and J 7 bases; bases outside gene matches: 11. This chain's CDR3 is CASALAGVPYTQYF. The CDR3 nucleotides are TGTGCCTCCGCACTAGCGGGAGTCCCCTATACGCAGTATTTT.

The chain combines TRBV5-1 with TRBJ2-7, with TRBD2 matching over 8 bases. J was trimmed by 3 bases and V by 1 base; bases with no gene match: 15. The CDR3 is made up of 18 amino acids. The germline V gene has CDR1 SGHRS and CDR2 YFSETQ. Here the CDR3 DNA reads TGCGCCAGCAGCTTGAGTTGGGGAAGCGGGGGAGGTCTCTACGAGCAGTACTTC. Amino acid sequence: CASSLSWGSGGGLYEQYF.

This clonotype appeared a few times. The gene calls are TRBV29-1 and TRBJ2-3, with 7 bases matching TRBD2. Germline V gene lookup returns CDR1 SQVTM and CDR2 ANQGSEA. The ends lost 6 bases at V and 0 bases at J; junction bases unmatched: 9. The CDR3 runs to 15 residues. In nucleotides, the CDR3 is TGCAGCGTGCCTCGGGGAGGGAGGAGCACAGATACGCAGTATTTT. Its translation is CSVPRGGRSTDTQYF.

J is TRBJ2-3 and V is TRBV7-3, with D possibly being TRBD2 (6 bases). V gave up 5 bases and J gave up 5 bases, with 14 bases separating them. There are 14 residues in the CDR3. Looked up from germline, CDR1 is SGHTA and CDR2 is FQGTGA. The CDR3 DNA sequence: TGTGCCAGCAGCGATGGGACTGCTTTAGATACGCAGTATTTT. It translates to CASSDGTALDTQYF.

The genes are TRBV4-1 and TRBJ1-2; TRBD1 is a possible D gene (6 bases). Trimming removed 4 bases from V and 6 bases from J, with 15 bases in between. The CDR3 contains 14 residues. Germline-derived CDR1 and CDR2 are MGHRA and YSYEKL. CDR3 protein: CASSLVTGRDGYTF. The CDR3 DNA reads TGCGCCAGCAGCCTCGTAACAGGGCGGGATGGCTACACCTTC.